Listed here are 27 T cell receptor beta chains from one sample, sequenced in a study of blood T cell repertoires in COVID-19. Data came from immunoSEQ multiplex PCR; TCRdb stores just in-frame clones and leaves some out. Among about 370,000 clones listed, roughly 90% were seen once. Sequencing was performed on peripheral blood. Receptors originate from a woman in her 30s with COVID-19, enrolled during active disease.

The V gene is TRBV4-2, the J gene TRBJ2-4; 7 bases line up with TRBD2. V shed 0 bases, J shed 8 bases, and the junction held 7 bases outside the gene matches. This CDR3 spans 15 amino acids. Germline assignment: CDR1 LGHNA and CDR2 YNFKEQ. CDR3 DNA: TGTGCCAGCAGCCAAGATTGGACTAGTTGGGACATTCAGTACTTC. It encodes CASSQDWTSWDIQYF.

The chain links TRBV10-2 to TRBJ1-3, with TRBD1 matching over 9 bases. CDR1 and CDR2 (germline): WSHSY, SAAADI. J gave up 0 bases and V 7 bases, and 16 bases lay outside the gene matches. This CDR3 comprises 19 residues. The CDR3, as DNA: TGCGCCAGCACCGTAAGACCCTGGACAGGGGAACTCTCTGGAAACACCATATATTTT. It is translated as CASTVRPWTGELSGNTIYF.

This CDR3 reads CASSPPELSYEQYF. The CDR3 bases are TGTGCCAGCAGCCCCCCGGAGTTATCCTACGAGCAGTACTTC. The chain is built from TRBV7-9 and TRBJ2-7; D uncertain. Germline CDR1 and CDR2: SEHNR and FQNEAQ (reference sequence). This CDR3 comprises 14 residues. Trimming removed 5 bases at V and 1 base at J, with 12 bases between. Based on the CDR3 plus reference TRBV7-9 and TRBJ2-7, the full variable domain is DTGVSQNPRHKITKRGQNVTFRCDPISEHNRLYWYRQTLGQGPEFLTYFQNEAQLEKSRLLSDRFSAERPKGSFSTLEIQRTEQGDSAMYLCASSPPELSYEQYFGPGTRLTVT.

This chain joins TRBV5-1 and TRBJ2-1, with TRBD2 matching 8 bases. Trimming cost V 2 bases and J 7 bases; bases outside gene matches: 5. The CDR3 is 14 amino acids. From germline, CDR1 is SGHRS and CDR2 YFSETQ. For the CDR3, the DNA is TGCGCCAGCAGCTTCCCCTCTAGCGGGAATGAGCAGTTCTTC. Translation: CASSFPSSGNEQFF.

The genes are TRBV27 and TRBJ2-2; 9 bases agree with TRBD2. Germline V gene lookup returns CDR1 MNHEY and CDR2 SMNVEV (reference sequence). Trimming at V came to 5 bases and at J to 7 bases, leaving 2 bases not matched to a gene. This CDR3 is built from 13 residues. The CDR3, as DNA: TGTGCCAGCAGTGCGGGAGGGATCGGGGAGCTGTTTTTT. As protein: CASSAGGIGELFF.

V gene TRBV2 combines with J gene TRBJ2-2; possible D gene TRBD2, 5 bases. The CDR3 sequence is 12 residues long. V was cut by 6 bases and J by 16 bases, with 18 bases left in between. Germline V gives CDR1 SNHLY, CDR2 FYNNEI. In DNA form, the CDR3 reads TGTGCCAGCAGCAGAGGCCTTAACAGCGGGTTTTTT. Its translation is CASSRGLNSGFF.

This chain connects TRBV5-1 to TRBJ2-5, with D perhaps matching TRBD1 (6 bases). Germline CDR1 and CDR2: SGHRS and YFSETQ. Trimming removed 3 bases at V and 1 base at J, with 10 bases between. The CDR3 is 14 residues long. DNA for the CDR3: TGCGCCAGCAGCTCAGGGACAAGCCAAGAGACCCAGTACTTC. Translated, it gives CASSSGTSQETQYF.

This chain links TRBV21-1 with TRBJ2-2; TRBD1 reflects the table's D call only, with no check against the DNA. TRBV21-1 is an annotated pseudogene. The CDR3 contains 14 residues. This chain's CDR3 is CASRGQTNTGELFF. In DNA, the CDR3 is TGTGCCAGCAGAGGACAAACTAACACCGGGGAGCTGTTTTTT.

The genes are TRBV29-1 and TRBJ2-5; TRBD2 might be the D (6 bases). This CDR3 contains 13 residues. Germline lookup yields CDR1 SQVTM and CDR2 ANQGSEA. V lost 4 bases and J 4 bases, leaving 13 bases between the germline ends. The CDR3, as DNA: TGCAGCGTTGCGGGAGTGATCTCAGAGACCCAGTACTTC. It specifies CSVAGVISETQYF.

CDR3 sequence (DNA): TGTGCCAGCTCACCAACCAGGAACACTGAAGCTTTCTTT. It specifies CASSPTRNTEAFF. The chain combines TRBV18 with TRBJ1-1; D gene unclear. The CDR3 spans 13 residues. Germline V gives CDR1 KGHSH, CDR2 LQKENI. V lost 2 bases and J 1 base, leaving 5 bases between the germline ends.

The chain has TRBV5-4 and TRBJ2-7, with a weak D call TRBD1 (6 bases). The CDR3 loop spans 13 amino acids. The germline gives CDR1 SGHNT, CDR2 YYREEE (reference sequence). V lost 2 bases to trimming and J lost 5 bases, with 11 bases between them. The CDR3 is CASSLGQLDEQYF. The CDR3 nucleotides read TGTGCCAGCAGCTTAGGACAGCTAGACGAGCAGTACTTC.

This rearrangement joins TRBV27 to TRBJ2-3; 11 bases fit TRBD2. The CDR3 has 18 amino acids. Germline V gene data show CDR1 as MNHEY and CDR2 as SMNVEV (reference sequence). With V trimmed by 4 bases and J by 0 bases, 9 bases remained unmatched. DNA for the CDR3: TGTGCCAGCAGTTCATCGCGAGGGACTAGCGGTAGCACAGATACGCAGTATTTT. Its translation is CASSSSRGTSGSTDTQYF.

This sequence joins TRBV19 and TRBJ2-1; D uncertain. The length of the CDR3 is 12 residues. Germline V gene lookup returns CDR1 LNHDA and CDR2 SQIVND (reference sequence). The V gene lost 3 bases and the J gene lost 4 bases, with 4 bases spanning the gap. CDR3: CASSMRYNEQFF. In DNA form, the CDR3 reads TGTGCCAGTAGTATGAGATACAATGAGCAGTTCTTC.

J is TRBJ1-1 and V is TRBV18; maybe TRBD1 (6 bases). The CDR3 covers 14 residues. V lost 3 bases to trimming and J lost 3 bases, with 11 bases between them. The V gene's germline CDR1 is KGHSH and CDR2 LQKENI. Here the CDR3 DNA reads TGTGCCAGCTCACCTAATTACAGGGACACTGAAGCTTTCTTT. It translates to CASSPNYRDTEAFF. Full variable domain (outside the CDR3, taken from reference TRBV18 and TRBJ1-1): NAGVMQNPRHLVRRRGQEARLRCSPMKGHSHVYWYRQLPEEGLKFMVYLQKENIIDESGMPKERFSAEFPKEGPSILRIQQVVRGDSAAYFCASSPNYRDTEAFFGQGTRLTVV.

This chain connects TRBV6-2 or TRBV6-3 to TRBJ2-7; D might be TRBD2 (5 bases). V was trimmed by 0 bases and J by 3 bases, leaving 9 bases between them. The CDR3 is 14 amino acids. Germline loops: CDR1 MNHEY, CDR2 SVGEGT. The CDR3 is CASSYSSGNYEQYF. The CDR3 coding sequence is TGTGCCAGCAGTTACTCTTCGGGAAACTACGAGCAGTACTTC.

This chain uses TRBV7-9 with TRBJ1-1; D remains ambiguous. V lost 2 bases and J 3 bases, leaving 7 bases between the germline ends. The germline V gene encodes CDR1 SEHNR and CDR2 FQNEAQ (reference sequence). The CDR3 spans 13 residues. The CDR3 reads CASSLIPDTEAFF. CDR3 DNA: TGTGCCAGCAGCTTAATACCGGACACTGAAGCTTTCTTT.

V gene TRBV7-8 combines with J gene TRBJ2-7; no definite D call. The CDR3 contains 13 residues. V was clipped by 1 base and J by 1 base, with 5 bases between them. Germline V CDR1 and CDR2: SGHVS, FQNEAQ. CDR3 region: CASSLVYSYEQYF. The CDR3 nucleotides read TGTGCCAGCAGCTTAGTCTATTCCTACGAGCAGTACTTC.

In nucleotides, the CDR3 is TGTGCCAGTAGTTCCGGACAGGGCCACAATGAGCAGTTCTTC. Its translation is CASSSGQGHNEQFF. The rearrangement links TRBV19 to TRBJ2-1; the match to TRBD1 covers 8 bases. V lost 5 bases and J lost 5; bases outside the gene matches: 5. CDR3 length: 14 residues. Per germline, CDR1 LNHDA and CDR2 SQIVND (reference sequence). The whole variable domain, remainder taken from reference TRBV19 and TRBJ2-1, is DGGITQSPKYLFRKEGQNVTLSCEQNLNHDAMYWYRQDPGQGLRLIYYSQIVNDFQKGDIAEGYSVSREKKESFPLTVTSAQKNPTAFYLCASSSGQGHNEQFFGPGTRLTVL.

The chain links TRBV6-2 or TRBV6-3 to TRBJ1-2, with TRBD1 as a possible D gene (6 bases). Germline lookup yields CDR1 MNHEY and CDR2 SVGEGT. V was pared by 1 base and J by 3 bases, with 9 bases between. The CDR3 runs 14 residues. CDR3 coding DNA: TGTGCCAGCAGTTACTACGGACAGCACTATGGCTACACCTTC. It encodes CASSYYGQHYGYTF.

This clone came up once. The CDR3 nucleotides read TGCAGCGTTGTACTGGGCCAGAACACTGAAGCTTTCTTT. Its protein is CSVVLGQNTEAFF. This chain connects TRBV29-1 to TRBJ1-1; D is unresolved. The germline V gene encodes CDR1 SQVTM and CDR2 ANQGSEA. Trimming cost V 4 bases and J 1 base, with 10 bases left between them. CDR3 length equals 13 residues.

The J gene is TRBJ2-3, the V gene TRBV6-6, with 11 bases identical to TRBD2. The ends lost 5 bases at V and 1 base at J; junction bases unmatched: 8. The CDR3 sequence is 17 residues long. CDR1 and CDR2 (germline): MNHNY, SVGAGI (reference sequence). The CDR3 nucleotides read TGTGCCAGCAGTCAACGACTAGCGGGGACCGGCACAGATACGCAGTATTTT. Translation gives CASSQRLAGTGTDTQYF.

The chain joins TRBV11-3 to TRBJ1-1, with 7 positions matching TRBD1. Germline-derived CDR1 and CDR2 are SGHNT and YENEEA. The CDR3 totals 13 residues. V shed 3 bases and J 8 bases; nucleotides not matched to a gene: 6. The CDR3 nucleotides are TGTGCCAGCAGCTTTGGGACAGCAGGGGAAGCTTTCTTT. It yields the protein CASSFGTAGEAFF. Looking up the rest from reference TRBV11-3 and TRBJ1-1 gives the full variable domain: EAGVVQSPRYKIIEKKQPVAFWCNPISGHNTLYWYLQNLGQGPELLIRYENEEAVDDSQLPKDRFSAERLKGVDSTLKIQPAELGDSAVYLCASSFGTAGEAFFGQGTRLTVV.

Only one count was recorded for this clone. The chain uses TRBV6-5 and TRBJ2-3; 9 positions match TRBD2. The length of the CDR3 is 14 residues. Germline V gene sequence: CDR1 MNHEY, CDR2 SVGAGI. The trim removed 7 bases at V and 5 bases at J, leaving 7 bases unmatched. CDR3 residues: CASTFSGGLDTQYF. CDR3 nucleotide sequence: TGTGCCAGCACTTTTAGCGGGGGCTTAGATACGCAGTATTTT.

This clone has just a few counts. The chain joins TRBV6-4 to TRBJ1-6, with 10 bases fitting TRBD1. CDR3 length equals 13 residues. The germline V gene has CDR1 MRHNA and CDR2 SNTAGT. J was trimmed by 7 bases and V by 6 bases; bases with no gene match: 0. The CDR3 DNA reads as TGTGCCAGCAGGGGACAGGGGAATTCACCCCTCCACTTT. Protein: CASRGQGNSPLHF.

The chain couples TRBV28 to TRBJ1-1, with D possibly being TRBD1 (5 bases). V was clipped by 6 bases and J by 10 bases, with 18 bases between them. The CDR3 has 13 amino acids. Germline V CDR1 and CDR2: MDHEN, SYDVKM. CDR3 DNA sequence: TGTGCCAGCAGCCTCACGGCCCCCAGGGTAGCTTTCTTT. Its protein product is CASSLTAPRVAFF. Full variable domain (missing parts from reference TRBV28 and TRBJ1-1): DVKVTQSSRYLVKRTGEKVFLECVQDMDHENMFWYRQDPGLGLRLIYFSYDVKMKEKGDIPEGYSVSREKKERFSLILESASTNQTSMYLCASSLTAPRVAFFGQGTRLTVV.

Only one count was recorded for this clone. The chain recombines TRBV21-1 with TRBJ2-7; TRBD1 is taken as the D call from the table, unchecked against the DNA. TRBV21-1 is labeled a pseudogene. CDR3 length: 22 residues. The CDR3 spells CASSKGSSGQASLGCLSYEQYF. For the CDR3, the DNA is TGTGCCAGCAGCAAAGGATCATCGGGACAGGCGTCCTTAGGGTGCCTTTCCTACGAGCAGTACTTC.

The chain combines TRBV3-1 (or the pseudogene TRBV3-2) with TRBJ1-3; D is undetermined. Germline CDR1 is LGHDT and CDR2 is YNNKEL (reference sequence). CDR3 length: 11 residues. V was pared by 3 bases and J by 6 bases, with 3 bases between. CDR3 sequence: CASSQANTIYF. The CDR3 DNA follows: TGTGCCAGCAGCCAGGCAAACACCATATATTTT.